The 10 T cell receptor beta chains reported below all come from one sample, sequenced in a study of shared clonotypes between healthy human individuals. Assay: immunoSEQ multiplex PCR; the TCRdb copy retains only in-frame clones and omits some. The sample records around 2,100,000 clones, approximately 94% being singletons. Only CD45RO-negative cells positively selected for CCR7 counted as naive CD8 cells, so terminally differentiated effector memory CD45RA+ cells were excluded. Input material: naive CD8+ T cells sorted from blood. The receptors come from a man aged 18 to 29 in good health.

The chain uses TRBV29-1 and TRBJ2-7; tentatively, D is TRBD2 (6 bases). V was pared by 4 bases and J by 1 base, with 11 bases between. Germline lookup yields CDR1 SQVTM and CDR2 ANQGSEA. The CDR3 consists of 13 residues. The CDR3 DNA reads TGCAGCGTTGTGGAGGGGAGTTCCTACGAGCAGTACTTC. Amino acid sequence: CSVVEGSSYEQYF.

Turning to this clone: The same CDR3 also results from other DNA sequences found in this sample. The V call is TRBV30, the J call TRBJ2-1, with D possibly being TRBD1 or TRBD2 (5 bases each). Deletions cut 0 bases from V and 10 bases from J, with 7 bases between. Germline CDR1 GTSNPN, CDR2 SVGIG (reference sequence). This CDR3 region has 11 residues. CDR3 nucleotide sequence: TGTGCCTGGAGTGTAGGGGAGGAGCAGTTCTTC. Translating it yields CAWSVGEEQFF.

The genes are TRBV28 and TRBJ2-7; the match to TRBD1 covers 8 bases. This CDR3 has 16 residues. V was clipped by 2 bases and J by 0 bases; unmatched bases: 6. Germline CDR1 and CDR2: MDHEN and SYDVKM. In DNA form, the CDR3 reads TGTGCCAGCAGTTTAACGACAGGGGTTGTCTCCTACGAGCAGTACTTC. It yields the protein CASSLTTGVVSYEQYF. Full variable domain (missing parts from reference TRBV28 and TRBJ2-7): DVKVTQSSRYLVKRTGEKVFLECVQDMDHENMFWYRQDPGLGLRLIYFSYDVKMKEKGDIPEGYSVSREKKERFSLILESASTNQTSMYLCASSLTTGVVSYEQYFGPGTRLTVT.

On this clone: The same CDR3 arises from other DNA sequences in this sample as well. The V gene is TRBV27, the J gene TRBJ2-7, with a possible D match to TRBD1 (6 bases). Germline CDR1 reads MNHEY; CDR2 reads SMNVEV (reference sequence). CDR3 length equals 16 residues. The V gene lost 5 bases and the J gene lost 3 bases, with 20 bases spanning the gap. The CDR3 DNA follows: TGTGCCAGCAGTCCTTCATCAGGGGAAGCCCTCTACGAGCAGTACTTC. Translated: CASSPSSGEALYEQYF.

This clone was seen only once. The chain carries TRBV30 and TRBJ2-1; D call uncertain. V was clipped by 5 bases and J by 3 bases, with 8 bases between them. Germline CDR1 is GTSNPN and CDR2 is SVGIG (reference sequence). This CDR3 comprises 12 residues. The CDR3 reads CAWLDIYNEQFF. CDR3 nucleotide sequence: TGTGCCTGGTTGGATATCTACAATGAGCAGTTCTTC.

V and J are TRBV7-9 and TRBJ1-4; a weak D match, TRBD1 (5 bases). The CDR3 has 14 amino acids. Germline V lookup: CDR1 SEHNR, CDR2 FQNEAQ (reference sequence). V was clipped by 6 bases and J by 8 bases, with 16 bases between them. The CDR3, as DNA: TGTGCCAGCAGTTCTCCCGGGACTTACGAAAAACTGTTTTTT. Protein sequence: CASSSPGTYEKLFF.

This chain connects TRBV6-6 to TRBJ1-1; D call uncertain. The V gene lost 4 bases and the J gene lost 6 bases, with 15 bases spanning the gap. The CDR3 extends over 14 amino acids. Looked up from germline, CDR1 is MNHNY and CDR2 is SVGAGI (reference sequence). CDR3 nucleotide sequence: TGTGCCAGCAGTTTTGGCGCCAATGACCCTGAAGCTTTCTTT. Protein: CASSFGANDPEAFF.

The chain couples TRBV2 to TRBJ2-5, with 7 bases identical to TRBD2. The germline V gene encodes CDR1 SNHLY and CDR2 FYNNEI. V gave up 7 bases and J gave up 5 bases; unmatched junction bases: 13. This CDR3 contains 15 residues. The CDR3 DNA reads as TGTGCCAGCACCCCGATGACTAGCTGGGGGGAGACCCAGTACTTC. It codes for CASTPMTSWGETQYF. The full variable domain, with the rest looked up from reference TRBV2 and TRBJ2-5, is EPEVTQTPSHQVTQMGQEVILRCVPISNHLYFYWYRQILGQKVEFLVSFYNNEISEKSEIFDDQFSVERPDGSNFTLKIRSTKLEDSAMYFCASTPMTSWGETQYFGPGTRLLVL.

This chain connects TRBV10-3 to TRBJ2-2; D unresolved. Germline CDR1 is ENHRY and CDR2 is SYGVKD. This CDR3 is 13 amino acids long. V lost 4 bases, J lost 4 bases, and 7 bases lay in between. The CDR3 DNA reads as TGTGCCATCAGTGTACCGAGCACCGGGGAGCTGTTTTTT. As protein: CAISVPSTGELFF.

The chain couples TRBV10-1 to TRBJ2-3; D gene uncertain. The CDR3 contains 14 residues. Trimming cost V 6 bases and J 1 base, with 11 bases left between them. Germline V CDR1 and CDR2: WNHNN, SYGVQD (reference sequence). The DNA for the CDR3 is TGCGCCAGCAGGGGCACCAGCCGCACAGATACGCAGTATTTT. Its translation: CASRGTSRTDTQYF.